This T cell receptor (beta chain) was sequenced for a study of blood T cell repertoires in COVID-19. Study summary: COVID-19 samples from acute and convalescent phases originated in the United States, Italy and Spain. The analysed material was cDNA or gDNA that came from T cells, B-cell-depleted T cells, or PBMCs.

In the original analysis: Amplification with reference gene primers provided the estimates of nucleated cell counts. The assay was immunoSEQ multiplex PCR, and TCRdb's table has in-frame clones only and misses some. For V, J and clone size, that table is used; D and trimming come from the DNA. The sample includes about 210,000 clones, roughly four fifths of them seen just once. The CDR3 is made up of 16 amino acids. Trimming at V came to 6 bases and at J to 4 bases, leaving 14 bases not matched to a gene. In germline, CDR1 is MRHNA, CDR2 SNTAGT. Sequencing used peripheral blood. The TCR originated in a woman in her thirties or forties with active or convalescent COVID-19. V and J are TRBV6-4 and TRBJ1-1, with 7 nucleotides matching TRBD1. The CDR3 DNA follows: TGTGCCAGCAGCTTTACCCGGGACAGTTCTGCCACTGAAGCTTTCTTT. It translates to CASSFTRDSSATEAFF.